The clone carrying this TCR beta chain was observed many times. Unique molecular identifiers were incorporated when the TCRbeta library was constructed. MiXCR, run by TCRdb on the PCR reads, gives a single entry per CDR3 protein. Of approximately 630,000 distinct CDR3 sequences in the sample, roughly 13% were seen once. This specimen belongs to a study of T-cell reconstitution after alpha-beta-depleted transplantation in children. The sequenced sample was PBMCs, obtained before TCRalphabeta/CD19-depleted stem cell transplant. This receptor was obtained from a girl aged 2 to 10 with congenital amegakaryocytic thrombocytopenia, due to receive a stem cell transplant.

The CDR3 DNA follows: TGCAGCGCTCAGACTAGCGGGAGGGTGAGAGATACGCAGTATTTT. Its protein is CSAQTSGRVRDTQYF. The J gene is TRBJ2-3, the V gene TRBV29-1; 14 nucleotides agree with TRBD2. The V and J ends lost 7 bases and 5 bases, in that order; junction bases with no gene match: 8. CDR1 is SQVTM and CDR2 is ANQGSEA in the germline V gene. The CDR3 spans 15 residues.